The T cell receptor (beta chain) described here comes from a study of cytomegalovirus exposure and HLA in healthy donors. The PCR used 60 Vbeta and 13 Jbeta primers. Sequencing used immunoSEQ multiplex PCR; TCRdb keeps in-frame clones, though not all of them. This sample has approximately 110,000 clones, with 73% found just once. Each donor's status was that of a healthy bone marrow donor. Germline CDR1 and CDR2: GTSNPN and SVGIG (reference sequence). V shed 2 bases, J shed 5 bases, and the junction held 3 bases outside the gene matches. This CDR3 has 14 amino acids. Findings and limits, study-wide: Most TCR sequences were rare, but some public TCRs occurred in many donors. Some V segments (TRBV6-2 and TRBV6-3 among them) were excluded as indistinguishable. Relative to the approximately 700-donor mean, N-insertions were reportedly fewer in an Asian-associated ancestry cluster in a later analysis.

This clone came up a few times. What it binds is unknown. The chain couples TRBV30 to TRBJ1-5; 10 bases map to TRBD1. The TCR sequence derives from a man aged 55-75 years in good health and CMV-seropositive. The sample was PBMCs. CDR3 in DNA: TGTGCCTGGAGTATGACAGGGGGCGATCAGCCCCAGCATTTT. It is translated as CAWSMTGGDQPQHF.